These 24 T cell receptor beta chains came from one sample sequenced in a study of T cells in Graves' hyperthyroidism and ophthalmopathy. RNA transcripts gave rise to amplified TCR beta CDR3 regions. During a first-round RT-PCR of the TCR CDR3, the HTBI primer set was used. TCRdb ran MiXCR on the multiplex PCR reads and lists one entry per CDR3 protein. The sample shows 400,000 to 550,000 distinct CDR3 sequences, over 13% of them seen only once. The sample consisted of blood. The receptors were gathered from a young woman with Graves' hyperthyroidism.

A word on this clonotype: Germline and junction disagree at one end, which may indicate a read error. This sequence joins TRBV7-7 and TRBJ2-1, with no clear D. The germline CDR1 and CDR2 sequences are SSHAT and FNYEAQ (reference sequence). This CDR3 has 14 amino acids. CDR3 protein: CASSLGLTNNEQFF. CDR3 DNA sequence: TGTGCTAGCAGCTTAGGTCTAACAAACAATGAGCAGTTCTTC.

This chain connects TRBV19 to TRBJ1-3, with D perhaps TRBD1 (6 bases). Germline V lookup: CDR1 LNHDA, CDR2 SQIVND (reference sequence). The CDR3 runs to 15 residues. Between the trimmed V and J ends, which lost 5 bases and 0 bases, there was a span of 11 bases. CDR3 coding DNA: TGTGCCAGTAGTGCAGCGGACAGCTCTGGAAACACCATATATTTT. Its translation: CASSAADSSGNTIYF. The entire variable domain, with the rest obtained from reference TRBV19 and TRBJ1-3, is as follows: DGGITQSPKYLFRKEGQNVTLSCEQNLNHDAMYWYRQDPGQGLRLIYYSQIVNDFQKGDIAEGYSVSREKKESFPLTVTSAQKNPTAFYLCASSAADSSGNTIYFGEGSWLTVV.

This rearrangement joins TRBV10-3 to TRBJ2-7; possible D gene TRBD2, 5 bases. V gave up 4 bases and J gave up 6 bases, with 16 bases separating them. CDR3 size: 14 residues. Germline CDR1 reads ENHRY; CDR2 reads SYGVKD. CDR3 DNA sequence: TGTGCCATCAGTGTCCAGCAAGCGGCGTCCGAGCAGTACTTC. It encodes CAISVQQAASEQYF.

There are many counts of this clonotype. The rearrangement links TRBV12-3 or TRBV12-4 to TRBJ2-7; D possibly uses TRBD1 or TRBD2 (5 bases each). This CDR3 spans 12 amino acids. Between the trimmed V and J ends, which lost 5 bases and 2 bases, there was a span of 7 bases. The CDR3 bases are TGTGCCAGCAGTAAGGGACCCTACGAGCAGTACGTC. Translated: CASSKGPYEQYV.

On this clonotype: Being one base from a much bigger clone, this may be a read error. This chain connects TRBV7-9 to TRBJ2-3; D gene ambiguous. This CDR3 contains 16 residues. Trimming cost V 5 bases and J 3 bases, with 18 bases left between them. Germline lookup yields CDR1 SEHNR and CDR2 FQNEAQ (reference sequence). CDR3: CASSPYGRARTDTQYF. CDR3 nucleotide sequence: TGTGCCAGCAGCCCCTATGGGCGCGCCCGTACAGATACGCAGTATTTT.

This chain uses TRBV15 with TRBJ2-2; a weak D match, TRBD2 (6 bases). Trimming removed 5 bases at V and 7 bases at J, with 11 bases between. Germline CDR1 is LNHNV and CDR2 is YYDKDF (reference sequence). This CDR3 is 13 amino acids long. The CDR3 DNA reads TGTGCCACCAGCCCCATCGGGGGCGGGGAGCTGTTTTTT. Amino acid sequence: CATSPIGGGELFF.

There are many counts of this clonotype. The rearrangement joins TRBV30 to TRBJ1-5, with 8 bases aligning to TRBD1. After removal of 2 bases from V and 7 bases from J, the junction contained 10 bases not matched to a gene. This CDR3 has 15 amino acids. Germline V gene sequence: CDR1 GTSNPN, CDR2 SVGIG (reference sequence). The chain's CDR3 is CAWSLGQGQGQPQHF. In DNA form, the CDR3 reads TGTGCCTGGAGTCTCGGACAGGGTCAAGGACAGCCCCAGCATTTT. Filled out from reference TRBV30 and TRBJ1-5, the complete variable domain reads SQTIHQWPATLVQPVGSPLSLECTVEGTSNPNLYWYRQAAGRGLQLLFYSVGIGQISSEVPQNLSASRPQDRQFILSSKKLLLSDSGFYLCAWSLGQGQGQPQHFGDGTRLSIL.

The chain has TRBV19 and TRBJ1-5; D call uncertain. Germline CDR1 reads LNHDA; CDR2 reads SQIVND (reference sequence). The V end lost 0 bases, the J end lost 4 bases, and 10 bases lay between the germline ends. The CDR3 is 15 amino acids. The CDR3 coding sequence is TGTGCCAGTAGTATAGATCGGTGGACTAATCAGCCCCAGCATTTT. Residues: CASSIDRWTNQPQHF.

V and J are TRBV12-3 or TRBV12-4 and TRBJ2-5; a possible D gene is TRBD2 (6 bases). Trimming cost V 0 bases and J 5 bases, with 16 bases left between them. The CDR3 sequence is 16 residues long. CDR3 coding DNA: TGTGCCAGCAGTTTAGCACCGGGGACTGGACCGGAGACCCAGTACTTC. It encodes CASSLAPGTGPETQYF.

J is TRBJ1-2 and V is TRBV9; tentative D call: TRBD1 (6 bases). CDR1 is SGDLS and CDR2 is YYNGEE in the germline V gene. This CDR3 contains 15 residues. Trimming stripped 2 bases from V and 7 bases from J, with 18 bases between. The DNA of the CDR3 is TGTGCCAGCAGCGTCCTACAGGGAGGGTCGGGTGGCTACACCTTC. Amino acid sequence: CASSVLQGGSGGYTF.

This clonotype was found many times. This chain links TRBV24-1 with TRBJ2-2, with 9 nucleotides matching TRBD2. Unmatched junction bases numbered 8, after V lost 4 bases and J lost 6 bases. There are 16 residues in the CDR3. Per germline, CDR1 KGHDR and CDR2 SFDVKD. CDR3 residues: CATSEAGGPVSGELFF. CDR3 nucleotide sequence: TGTGCCACCAGTGAGGCGGGAGGGCCCGTCTCCGGGGAGCTGTTTTTT.

With regard to this clonotype: A much larger clonotype is one base distant, so this may be a read error. This chain uses TRBV11-3 with TRBJ1-1; D ambiguous. Germline V gene data show CDR1 as SGHNT and CDR2 as YENEEA. Trimming pared 0 bases from V and 10 bases from J, leaving 12 bases between. The CDR3 contains 13 residues. CDR3 amino acids: CASSLEGESRAFF. As DNA, the CDR3 is TGTGCCAGCAGCTTAGAAGGAGAGTCTAGAGCTTTCTTT. Together with reference TRBV11-3 and TRBJ1-1, the CDR3 gives the full variable domain: EAGVVQSPRYKIIEKKQPVAFWCNPISGHNTLYWYLQNLGQGPELLIRYENEEAVDDSQLPKDRFSAERLKGVDSTLKIQPAELGDSAVYLCASSLEGESRAFFGQGTRLTVV.

This clonotype was counted ten times or more. The chain is built from TRBV30 and TRBJ2-3; D remains ambiguous. This CDR3 spans 15 amino acids. Per germline, CDR1 GTSNPN and CDR2 SVGIG (reference sequence). V was trimmed by 2 bases and J by 0 bases, leaving 12 bases between them. As DNA, the CDR3 is TGTGCCTGGAGTATGGCGAGGCTTAGCACAGATACGCAGTATTTT. This gives the protein CAWSMARLSTDTQYF.

This clonotype was seen many times. The chain combines TRBV6-1 with TRBJ2-1, with 7 bases aligning to TRBD2. The V and J ends lost 2 bases and 0 bases, in that order; junction bases with no gene match: 7. This CDR3 has 17 residues. CDR1 and CDR2 from the germline V gene are MNHNS and SASEGT. This CDR3 is CASSELSGSSSYNEQFF. CDR3 DNA sequence: TGTGCCAGCAGTGAACTTAGCGGGTCGAGCTCCTACAATGAGCAGTTCTTC.

The V gene is TRBV6-4, the J gene TRBJ1-1, with D tentatively TRBD1 (6 bases). The CDR3 covers 15 residues. Germline values: CDR1 MRHNA, CDR2 SNTAGT. V lost 8 bases and J 6 bases, leaving 22 bases between the germline ends. This CDR3 is CASRRGDTGLPEAFF. The CDR3 DNA sequence: TGTGCCAGCCGGCGGGGGGACACCGGTTTGCCTGAAGCTTTCTTT.

This clonotype has a count of ten or more. V usage is TRBV12-3 or TRBV12-4 and J usage is TRBJ1-2; D is undetermined. The CDR3 runs to 12 residues. V gave up 3 bases and J gave up 4 bases, with 6 bases separating them. CDR3 DNA sequence: TGTGCCAGCAGTTTCGATCCCTATGGCTACACCTTC. Translated: CASSFDPYGYTF.

This clonotype was detected many times. The V gene is TRBV15, the J gene TRBJ1-1; D might be TRBD1 (6 bases). Trimming removed 4 bases from V and 4 bases from J, with 13 bases in between. This CDR3 has 14 residues. CDR1 is LNHNV and CDR2 is YYDKDF in the germline V gene (reference sequence). CDR3 in amino acids: CATSTRGGGTEAFF. The CDR3 nucleotides are TGTGCCACCAGCACCAGAGGGGGTGGCACTGAAGCTTTCTTT. The complete variable domain, with remaining parts taken from reference TRBV15 and TRBJ1-1, reads DAMVIQNPRYQVTQFGKPVTLSCSQTLNHNVMYWYQQKSSQAPKLLFHYYDKDFNNEADTPDNFQSRRPNTSFCFLDIRSPGLGDTAMYLCATSTRGGGTEAFFGQGTRLTVV.

The chain combines TRBV29-1 with TRBJ2-7; D is unresolved. In germline, CDR1 is SQVTM, CDR2 ANQGSEA. The CDR3 spans 10 residues. Deletions cut 5 bases from V and 6 bases from J, with 8 bases between. The CDR3 sequence is CSVLRGEQYF. CDR3 coding DNA: TGCAGCGTTCTTCGAGGCGAGCAGTACTTC.

This clonotype showed up many times. The genes are TRBV4-1 and TRBJ2-5; D gene ambiguous. The CDR3 length is 12 residues. Germline values: CDR1 MGHRA, CDR2 YSYEKL. Trimming took off 0 bases at V and 5 bases at J, with 4 bases between the two ends. The CDR3 nucleotides read TGCGCCAGCAGCCAAGAAATGGAGACCCAGTACTTC. The encoded protein is CASSQEMETQYF.

This clonotype was recorded at least ten times. The chain uses TRBV20-1 and TRBJ2-3; D ambiguous. V lost 5 bases, J lost 2 bases, and 11 bases lay in between. The CDR3 contains 13 residues. The germline V gene encodes CDR1 DFQATT and CDR2 SNEGSKA (reference sequence). Written as DNA, the CDR3 is TGCAGTGCTCGTAGGTTTTACACAGATACGCAGTATTTT. Translated, it gives CSARRFYTDTQYF.

The table lists this clonotype with many counts. The chain couples TRBV19 to TRBJ2-1; a weak D match, TRBD2 (7 bases). Germline V gives CDR1 LNHDA, CDR2 SQIVND (reference sequence). Trimming shortened V by 7 bases and J by 4 bases, and 20 bases separated the two germline ends. The CDR3 sequence is 16 residues long. The CDR3 coding sequence is TGTGCCAGTACCGTGTTGGGAGGGGGTGATTACAATGAGCAGTTCTTC. Protein: CASTVLGGGDYNEQFF.

The chain links TRBV11-2 to TRBJ2-5, with D possibly TRBD1 on 5 matching bases. Germline assignment: CDR1 SGHAT and CDR2 FQNNGV. The CDR3 has 13 amino acids. V gave up 5 bases and J gave up 5 bases, with 12 bases separating them. The CDR3 nucleotides read TGTGCCAGCAGCACCAGGGTTTCGGAGACCCAGTACTTC. Residues: CASSTRVSETQYF. The full variable domain, rest sourced from reference TRBV11-2 and TRBJ2-5, is EAGVAQSPRYKIIEKRQSVAFWCNPISGHATLYWYQQILGQGPKLLIQFQNNGVVDDSQLPKDRFSAERLKGVDSTLKIQPAKLEDSAVYLCASSTRVSETQYFGPGTRLLVL.

This clonotype was detected ten times or more. The chain recombines TRBV19 with TRBJ1-3, with D perhaps matching TRBD1 (5 bases). The CDR3 covers 14 residues. The V end was cut by 10 bases, the J end by 3 bases, with 16 bases between. Germline CDR1 LNHDA, CDR2 SQIVND (reference sequence). CDR3 sequence: CATRDLLRGNTIYF. The CDR3 DNA sequence: TGTGCCACTCGGGACCTACTACGTGGAAACACCATATATTTT.

This clonotype was recorded at least ten times. The CDR3 here is CAISGLRTGTIEAFF. DNA for the CDR3: TGTGCCATCAGTGGGCTAAGGACAGGGACGATTGAAGCTTTCTTT. The rearrangement uses TRBV10-3 and TRBJ1-1; 8 bases agree with TRBD1. The germline V gene has CDR1 ENHRY and CDR2 SYGVKD. There are 15 residues in the CDR3. V was clipped by 4 bases and J by 7 bases; unmatched bases: 11.